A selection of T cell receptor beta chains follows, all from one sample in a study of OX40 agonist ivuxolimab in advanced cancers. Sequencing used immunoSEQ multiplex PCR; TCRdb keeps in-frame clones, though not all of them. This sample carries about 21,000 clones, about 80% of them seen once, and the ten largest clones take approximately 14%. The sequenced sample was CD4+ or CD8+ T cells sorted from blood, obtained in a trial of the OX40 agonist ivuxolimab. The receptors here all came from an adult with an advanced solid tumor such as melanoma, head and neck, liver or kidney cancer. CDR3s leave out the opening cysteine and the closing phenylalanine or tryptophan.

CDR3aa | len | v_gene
ASSLGQGALGYT | 12 | TRBV5-6
ASSRSSAPTGDSTDTQY | 17 | TRBV11-2
ASRTSGIGGETQY | 13 | TRBV5-4
ASREGGNYGYT | 11 | TRBV28
ASSELGTGDYGYT | 13 | TRBV25-1
ASSPRRGGTDTQY | 13 | TRBV9
ASSLSGLSYEKLF | 13 | TRBV11-2
ASSPGRRNTEAF | 12 | TRBV5-6
ASSSAGNYEAQH | 12 | TRBV28
ASSQDKRRLAGVGHEQF | 17 | TRBV4-3
ASTGGVGEQF | 10 | TRBV6-6
ASSIRNPTTPNEQF | 14 | TRBV27
ASSVTSGGTYEQY | 13 | TRBV9
ASSLGAALGNEQF | 13 | TRBV11-2
ASSPQTSGYETQY | 13 | TRBV7-2
ASSQRHPTYEQY | 12 | TRBV23-1
ASSLPGRGMNTEAF | 14 | TRBV2
ASSPRGSGSVTYNEQF | 16 | TRBV5-6
ASSAQYEQY | 9 | TRBV2
ASSPELAGAYNEQF | 14 | TRBV9
ASSYRDRGVRNTEAF | 15 | TRBV11-2
AWSIGANTEAF | 11 | TRBV30
ASSLDLVGELF | 11 | TRBV11-3
ASSEQGGNQPQH | 12 | TRBV6-4
ASSAGVMNEQY | 11 | TRBV10-1
ASSSTSGGATDTQY | 14 | TRBV7-8
ASSVGLSYNSPLH | 13 | TRBV9
AISEVGVGGYT | 11 | TRBV10-3
ASSPPGGGLDEQY | 13 | TRBV18
ASSFPGGTYEQY | 12 | TRBV5-1
ASSFGTGTDTQY | 12 | TRBV11-2
AISDPSLSGNQPQH | 14 | TRBV10-3
ASSYSSGTGELF | 12 | TRBV6-4